This T cell receptor (beta chain) was sequenced in a study of OX40 agonist ivuxolimab in advanced cancers. Study information: The study gave patients intravenous ivuxolimab at 0.01 to 10 mg/kg every 2 weeks.

The data were produced by immunoSEQ multiplex PCR, yet TCRdb's version contains in-frame clones alone and is incomplete. The sample has about 49,000 clones, 75% to 90% seen once; the top ten hold about a fifth. In germline, CDR1 is MDHEN, CDR2 SYDVKM. The V gene lost 5 bases and the J gene lost 2 bases, with 13 bases spanning the gap. CDR3 length equals 14 residues. The genes are TRBV28 and TRBJ2-7, with a possible D match to TRBD1 (6 bases). The sequence derives from an adult with an advanced solid tumor such as melanoma, head and neck, liver or kidney cancer. The sequenced sample was CD4+ or CD8+ T cells sorted from blood, obtained in a trial of the OX40 agonist ivuxolimab. The chain's CDR3 is CASSIGTITYEQYF. The DNA of the CDR3 is TGTGCCAGCAGTATTGGGACAATCACCTACGAGCAGTACTTC.